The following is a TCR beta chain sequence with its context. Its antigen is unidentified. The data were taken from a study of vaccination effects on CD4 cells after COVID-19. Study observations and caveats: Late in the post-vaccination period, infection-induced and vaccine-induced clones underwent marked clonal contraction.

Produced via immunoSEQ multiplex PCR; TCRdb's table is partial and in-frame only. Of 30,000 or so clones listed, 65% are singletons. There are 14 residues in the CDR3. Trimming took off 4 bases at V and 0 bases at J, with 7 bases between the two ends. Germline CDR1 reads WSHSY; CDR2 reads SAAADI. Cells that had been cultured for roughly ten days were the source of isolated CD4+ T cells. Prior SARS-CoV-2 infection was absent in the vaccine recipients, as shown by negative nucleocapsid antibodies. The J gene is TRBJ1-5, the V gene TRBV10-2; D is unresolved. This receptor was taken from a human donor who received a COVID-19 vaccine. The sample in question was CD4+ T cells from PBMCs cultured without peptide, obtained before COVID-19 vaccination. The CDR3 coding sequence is TGCGCCAGCAGTGCACGGGATAGCAATCAGCCCCAGCATTTT. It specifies CASSARDSNQPQHF.